The entry below gives a single T cell receptor beta chain sequence along with its context. Its antigen is undetermined. The source of the sample is a study of cytomegalovirus exposure and HLA in healthy donors. Findings and caveats of the study: A few chains tied to CMV proved CMV antigen-specific in vitro. A later examination showed that TCR association rates differed by HLA locus, with DRB1 most and HLA-C fewest. Prediction of most subjects' HLA-A and HLA-B alleles by TCR beta sequences was reportedly accurate.

CDR3 size: 14 residues. In germline, CDR1 is WSHSY, CDR2 SAAADI. The V end was cut by 3 bases, the J end by 2 bases, with 10 bases between. PCR was performed using 60 Vbeta and 13 Jbeta primers. The protocol was immunoSEQ multiplex PCR, while the TCRdb copy is restricted to in-frame clones and leaves out a portion. This table has fewer than 200,000 clones, around 80% appearing once. The receptor was isolated from a woman in her forties or fifties in good health and CMV-seropositive. Sequencing used PBMCs. V is TRBV10-2 and J is TRBJ1-2; D is unclear. CDR3 nucleotide sequence: TGCGCCAGCAGTGATCACAGCGGGAACTATGGCTACACCTTC. This codes for CASSDHSGNYGYTF.